This T cell receptor beta chain was recovered during a study of blood T cell repertoires in COVID-19 (dated by TCRdb to the early 2020s). About the full investigation: Collaborator samples came from the United States, Italy and Spain and covered acute and convalescent phases of COVID-19. A freely available public database, intended as a resource for researchers studying the immune response to SARS-CoV-2, is where the repertoires were released. The material from the prospective study consisted of cDNA or gDNA derived from T cells, B-cell-depleted T cells, or PBMCs. HLA class I and class II types, where available, came from metadata supplied by the sample provider rather than from assay-based typing. The dataset comprised deeply sampled blood TCRbeta repertoires from subjects exposed to, actively infected with, or recovered from COVID-19. Sample metadata almost always included a de-identified subject ID, COVID-19 status, age in years and sex. Samples came from the ongoing ImmuneRACE study (first 160 participants) plus 1,254 subjects from 6 global collaborators. Beyond this particular receptor, the publication reports: How much clinical and demographic metadata was included differed by source and by participant, and the metadata was provided uncurated.

Relative to germline, V is 2 bases shorter and J is 2 bases shorter, with 15 bases between their ends. The germline V gene specifies SGHDN as CDR1 and FVKESK as CDR2. The CDR3 starts with the cysteine, ends with the phenylalanine, and has 16 residues. Only the CDR3 DNA stays, 48 bases, in frame from base 1. TCRbeta CDR3 regions were amplified from genomic DNA by means of the immunoSEQ Assay, a bias-controlled multiplex PCR. For the original study's pipeline: The number of nucleated cells in each sample was estimated from the amplification of reference gene primers within the assay. To quantify the absolute abundance of each unique TCRbeta CDR3 rearrangement, sequence reads were collapsed and filtered. For each sample, productive Simpson clonality was calculated as the square root of Simpson's diversity index over productive rearrangements. The table was pulled from immuneACCESS by TCRdb, which kept in-frame rearrangements only. Such tables lose some clones; where checked, under half of the loss comes from unresolved V genes, and the rest has no known cause. From that table come the V and J calls and clone size; the DNA was used to work out D and trimming. The sample table holds 290,000 or so clones, of which 87% were seen once. Around 2.1% of the sample is in the top ten clones.

A word on this clone: Its antigen remains undetermined. Base-call qualities are not available, and no considerably larger clone is one nucleotide away.

Whole blood was collected in K2EDTA tubes by collaborating institutions according to the institutions' own protocols. For TCRbeta analysis, collaborators shipped samples in one of three forms: frozen whole blood, isolated PBMCs, or DNA extracted from either of those sample types. The TCR was taken from a man younger than 35 with active or convalescent COVID-19. This receptor chain uses TRBV14 and TRBJ2-5; the D gene is perhaps TRBD1, on 5 matching bases. Sequencing was carried out using peripheral blood. The encoded CDR3 is CASSQKDIGAQETQYF. In nucleotide form, the sequence is TGTGCCAGCAGCCAAAAGGACATTGGAGCACAAGAGACCCAGTACTTC.